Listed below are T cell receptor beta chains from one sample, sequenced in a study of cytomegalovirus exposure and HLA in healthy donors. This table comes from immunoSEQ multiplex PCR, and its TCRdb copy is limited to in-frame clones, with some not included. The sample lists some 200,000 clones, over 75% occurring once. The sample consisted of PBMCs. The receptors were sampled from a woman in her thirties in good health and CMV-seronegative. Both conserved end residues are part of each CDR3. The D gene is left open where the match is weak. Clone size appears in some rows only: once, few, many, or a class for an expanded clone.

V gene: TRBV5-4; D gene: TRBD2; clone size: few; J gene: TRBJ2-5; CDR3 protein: CASSAWTSQETQYF; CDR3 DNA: TGTGCCAGCAGCGCCTGGACTAGCCAAGAGACCCAGTACTTC
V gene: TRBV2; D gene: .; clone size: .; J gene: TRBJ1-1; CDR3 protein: CASSDFRGNTEAFF; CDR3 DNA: TGTGCCAGCAGTGATTTCAGGGGGAACACTGAAGCTTTCTTT
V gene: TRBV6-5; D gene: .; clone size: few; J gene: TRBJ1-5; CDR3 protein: CASSPRGAEPQHF; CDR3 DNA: TGTGCCAGCAGTCCACGGGGAGCTGAGCCCCAGCATTTT
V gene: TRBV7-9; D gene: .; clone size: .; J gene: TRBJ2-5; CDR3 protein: CATEGGGKETQYF; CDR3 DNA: TGTGCCACCGAAGGAGGGGGCAAGGAGACCCAGTACTTC
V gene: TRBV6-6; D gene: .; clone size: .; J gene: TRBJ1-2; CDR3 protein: CASTPGGVPYGYTF; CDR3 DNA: TGTGCCAGCACCCCCGGGGGTGTTCCCTATGGCTACACCTTC
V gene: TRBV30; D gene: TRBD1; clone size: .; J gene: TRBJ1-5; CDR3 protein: CAWSRTGDNQPQHF; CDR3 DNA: TGTGCCTGGAGTAGAACAGGGGACAATCAGCCCCAGCATTTT
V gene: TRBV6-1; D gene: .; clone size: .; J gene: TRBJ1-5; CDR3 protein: CASGRPGLGQPQHF; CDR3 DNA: TGTGCCAGCGGGAGACCTGGCCTGGGTCAGCCCCAGCATTTT
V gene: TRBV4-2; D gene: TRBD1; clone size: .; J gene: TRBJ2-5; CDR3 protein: CASSRDRGPEETQYF; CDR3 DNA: TGTGCCAGCAGCCGGGACAGGGGGCCGGAGGAGACCCAGTACTTC
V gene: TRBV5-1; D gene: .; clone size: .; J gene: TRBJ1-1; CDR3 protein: CASSLGRWNTEAFF; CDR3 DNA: TGCGCCAGCAGCCTCGGCAGGTGGAACACTGAAGCTTTCTTT
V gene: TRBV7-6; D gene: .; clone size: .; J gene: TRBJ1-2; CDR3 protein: CASSAIPGERGGYTF; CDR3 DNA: TGTGCCAGCAGCGCCATCCCAGGGGAACGTGGAGGCTACACCTTC
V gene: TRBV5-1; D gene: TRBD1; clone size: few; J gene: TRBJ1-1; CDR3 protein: CASSSGTAEAFF; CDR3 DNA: TGCGCCAGCAGCTCGGGGACAGCTGAAGCTTTCTTT
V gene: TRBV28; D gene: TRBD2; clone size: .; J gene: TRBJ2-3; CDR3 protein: CASSLTLAGFTDTQYF; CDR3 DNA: TGTGCCAGCAGTTTGACTCTAGCGGGATTCACAGATACGCAGTATTTT
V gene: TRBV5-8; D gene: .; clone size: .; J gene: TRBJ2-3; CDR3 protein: CASTLSGLDTQYF; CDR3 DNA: TGTGCCAGCACCTTATCAGGGTTAGATACGCAGTATTTT
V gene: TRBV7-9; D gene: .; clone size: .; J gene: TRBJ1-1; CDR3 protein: CASSSSIWTALNTEAFF; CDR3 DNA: TGTGCCAGCAGCTCCTCCATTTGGACAGCCTTGAACACTGAAGCTTTCTTT
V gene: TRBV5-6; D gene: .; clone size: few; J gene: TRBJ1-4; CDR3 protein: CASSVGRGEKLFF; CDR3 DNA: TGTGCCAGCAGCGTCGGGCGGGGTGAAAAACTGTTTTTT
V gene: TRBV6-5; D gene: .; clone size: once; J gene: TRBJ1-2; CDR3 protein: CASRLQGMGYYGYTF; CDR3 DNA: TGTGCCAGCAGATTACAGGGCATGGGGTATTATGGCTACACCTTC
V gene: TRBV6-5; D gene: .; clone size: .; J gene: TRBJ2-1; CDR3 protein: CASGRGRTDYNEQFF; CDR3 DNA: TGTGCCAGCGGCAGGGGTCGGACAGACTACAATGAGCAGTTCTTC
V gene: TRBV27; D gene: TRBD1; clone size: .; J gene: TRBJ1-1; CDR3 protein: CASSYFSVPGQGASEAFF; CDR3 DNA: TGTGCCAGCAGTTATTTTTCCGTCCCGGGACAGGGGGCTTCTGAAGCTTTCTTT
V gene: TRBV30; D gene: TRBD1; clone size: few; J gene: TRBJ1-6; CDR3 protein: CAWSVLGTANSPLHF; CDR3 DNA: TGTGCCTGGAGTGTACTTGGGACAGCCAATTCACCCCTCCACTTT
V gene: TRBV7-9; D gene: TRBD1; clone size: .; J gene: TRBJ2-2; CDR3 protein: CASSSRDRVRGAGELFF; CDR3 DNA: TGTGCCAGCAGCAGCCGGGACAGGGTTCGAGGGGCCGGGGAGCTGTTTTTT
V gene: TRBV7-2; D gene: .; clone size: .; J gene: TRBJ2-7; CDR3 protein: CASGRETYYEQYF; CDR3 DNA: TGTGCCAGCGGACGGGAAACCTATTACGAGCAGTACTTC
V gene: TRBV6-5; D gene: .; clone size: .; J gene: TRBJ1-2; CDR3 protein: CASSYSTANYGYTF; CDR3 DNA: TGTGCCAGCAGTTACTCGACAGCTAACTATGGCTACACCTTC
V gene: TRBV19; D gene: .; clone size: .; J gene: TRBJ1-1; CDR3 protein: CASSILYGHLEAFF; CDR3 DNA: TGTGCCAGTAGTATATTGTATGGACACCTTGAAGCTTTCTTT
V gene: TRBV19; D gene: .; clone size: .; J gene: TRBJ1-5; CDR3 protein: CASSKTQGSGNQPQHF; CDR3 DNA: TGTGCCAGTAGTAAGACCCAGGGAAGTGGCAATCAGCCCCAGCATTTT
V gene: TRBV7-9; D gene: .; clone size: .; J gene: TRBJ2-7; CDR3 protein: CASSLRVHRHYEQYF; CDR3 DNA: TGTGCCAGCAGCTTAAGAGTCCACAGACACTACGAGCAGTACTTC
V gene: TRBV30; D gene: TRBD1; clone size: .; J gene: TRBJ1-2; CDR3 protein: CAWSPDRTYGYTF; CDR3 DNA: TGTGCCTGGAGTCCGGACAGGACTTATGGCTACACCTTC
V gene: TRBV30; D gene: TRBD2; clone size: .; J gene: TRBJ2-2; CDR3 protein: CAWAPPGKGLSTGELFF; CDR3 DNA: TGTGCCTGGGCCCCGCCGGGGAAGGGACTAAGCACCGGGGAGCTGTTTTTT
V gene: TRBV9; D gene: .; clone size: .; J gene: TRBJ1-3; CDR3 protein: CASSVRGVSGNTIYF; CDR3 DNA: TGTGCCAGCAGCGTAAGGGGTGTGTCTGGAAACACCATATATTTT
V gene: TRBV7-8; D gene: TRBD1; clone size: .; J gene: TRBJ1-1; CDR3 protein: CASSLGTGRRAFF; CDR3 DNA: TGTGCCAGCAGCCTCGGGACAGGACGAAGAGCTTTCTTT
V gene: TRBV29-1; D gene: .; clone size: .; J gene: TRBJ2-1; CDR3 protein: CSVLLVRDEQFF; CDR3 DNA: TGCAGCGTTCTACTAGTTCGGGATGAGCAGTTCTTC
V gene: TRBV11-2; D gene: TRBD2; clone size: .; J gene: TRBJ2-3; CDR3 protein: CASSASSGGGEDTQYF; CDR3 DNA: TGTGCCAGCAGCGCCTCTAGCGGGGGAGGGGAAGATACGCAGTATTTT